Shown below are 5 T cell receptor beta chains from a single sample sequenced in a study of breast tumors, draining lymph nodes, adjacent tissues. TCRdb reprocessed the multiplex PCR reads with MiXCR, giving one entry per CDR3 protein. Among some 53,000 distinct CDR3 sequences listed, under 45% were seen once. Source material: breast tumor tissue. The receptors derive from a female donor with breast cancer. Some clones in this sample may be carry-over from other donors' samples.

This clonotype appeared a single time. The chain joins TRBV20-1 to TRBJ1-2, with D unclear. CDR3 length: 13 residues. V lost 6 bases and J lost 4, with 15 bases in between. Germline CDR1 DFQATT, CDR2 SNEGSKA (reference sequence). CDR3 nucleotide sequence: TGCAGTGCCAGCCCACAGAACGGCTATGGCTACACCTTC. Translation gives CSASPQNGYGYTF.

This clonotype was picked up many times. The rearrangement links TRBV28 to TRBJ1-2; the match to TRBD1 covers 8 bases. The germline gives CDR1 MDHEN, CDR2 SYDVKM. The CDR3 loop spans 15 amino acids. The trim removed 5 bases at V and 0 bases at J, leaving 5 bases unmatched. CDR3 protein: CASSIGTGPNYGYTF. The DNA for the CDR3 is TGTGCCAGCAGTATAGGGACAGGCCCTAACTATGGCTACACCTTC.

The chain couples TRBV2 to TRBJ2-7; 11 bases are shared with TRBD2. V was pared by 4 bases and J by 3 bases, with 2 bases of the junction left unmatched. Germline-derived CDR1 and CDR2 are SNHLY and FYNNEI. The CDR3 loop spans 14 amino acids. In DNA form, the CDR3 reads TGTGCCAGCAGTGGACTAGCGGGGAGCTACGAGCAGTACTTC. It translates to CASSGLAGSYEQYF.

This clonotype was found many times. The V call is TRBV6-2 or TRBV6-3, the J call TRBJ2-2, with 7 bases matching TRBD2. The trim removed 2 bases at V and 7 bases at J, leaving 7 bases unmatched. CDR3 size: 15 residues. CDR1 and CDR2 (germline): MNHEY, SVGEGT. CDR3: CASSYRGGANGELFF. CDR3 sequence (DNA): TGTGCCAGCAGTTACAGGGGAGGGGCTAACGGGGAGCTGTTTTTT.

This clonotype was seen at least ten times. This chain connects TRBV20-1 to TRBJ2-1; 8 nucleotides agree with TRBD2. The ends lost 0 bases at V and 7 bases at J; junction bases unmatched: 5. Germline CDR1 reads DFQATT; CDR2 reads SNEGSKA (reference sequence). CDR3 size: 14 residues. The CDR3 bases are TGCAGTGCTAGAGATTACCAGCGGGGGAATGAGCAGTTCTTC. Protein sequence: CSARDYQRGNEQFF.